This T cell receptor (beta chain) was documented in a study of T cell repertoires in ileal Crohn's disease. Study background: At surgery, under 40% of patients smoked, with median disease duration roughly 7.2 years. Every patient was operated on for stricturing (about 60%) or penetrating (approximately 40%) complications. About half received postoperative treatment, about a dozen with thiopurines and 15 to 20 anti-TNF.

Method: immunoSEQ multiplex PCR; TCRdb's copy keeps in-frame clones and lacks some. The repertoire includes more than 25,000 clones, around 77% of them detected once, and roughly 20% sits in the top ten. On this clone: What it recognizes is unknown.

The CDR3 has 17 residues. CDR1 SGHRS and CDR2 YFSETQ come from the germline V gene. V was shortened by 1 base and J by 0 bases, with 16 bases between the two germline ends. General study results and limits: Endoscopic recurrence occurred in every patient whose clonality exceeded 26.8%.

This TCR derives from an adult with Crohn's disease. V usage is TRBV5-1 and J usage is TRBJ1-1; D is perhaps TRBD1 (6 bases). Sequencing was done on a sample of ileal tissue. CDR3 nucleotide sequence: TGCGCCAGCAGCTTGCCCCGGGGGGCGGGATTGAACACTGAAGCTTTCTTT. This translates into CASSLPRGAGLNTEAFF.